This is a list of T cell receptor beta chains from one sample in a study of PD-1 and CTLA-4 blockade in melanoma. Method: immunoSEQ multiplex PCR; TCRdb's copy keeps in-frame clones and lacks some. The profile shows nearly 30,000 clones, 85% to 90% of them singletons. The source material was CD8+ T cells from peripheral blood, sampled before anti-PD-1 treatment. All receptors derive from a human donor with melanoma. The CDR3 runs from the conserved cysteine through the conserved F or W. Fields, in order: D gene, V gene, CDR3 protein. D genes are given only for firm matches.

>TRBD2|TRBV5-4
CASSPEGLAGNYEQYF
>NA|TRBV19
CASRGAGAHKNYGYTF
>TRBD1|TRBV19
CASSMDTGTASSYEQYF
>NA|TRBV13
CASSLERVGGNYGYTF
>NA|TRBV6-1
CASSEDSVDTQYF
>TRBD2|TRBV7-6
CASSLGGNYEQYF
>NA|TRBV12-5
CASGLVTGQHTEAFF
>NA|TRBV14
CASSQDRGYGYTF
>NA|TRBV12-3/TRBV12-4
CASSLGRELFF
>NA|TRBV9
CASSVLPQPYEQFF
>NA|TRBV27
CASSLSSPMNTEAFF
>TRBD1|TRBV6-5
CASSYSEDRSYEQYF
>TRBD1|TRBV29-1
CSVGQEPYEQYF
>NA|TRBV19
CASTTGNEQFF
>NA|TRBV30
CAWGDGDEQFF
>NA|TRBV9
CASSVQGLDEQFF
>TRBD1|TRBV28
CASSPGQGEDVTNEKLFF
>NA|TRBV7-9
CASSLAFLASGELFF
>NA|TRBV24-1
CATQRDSLGNEQFF
>NA|TRBV30
CAWIADRASNQPQHF
>NA|TRBV2
CASSYTADRTDTQYF
>NA|TRBV15
CATSRDRPVEAFF
>NA|TRBV10-3
CAISGMNAEAFF
>NA|TRBV19
CASSIGVAGELFF
>NA|TRBV28
CASSSSRRETSNTGELFF
>NA|TRBV7-9
CASSPPDSGSSSPLHF
>TRBD2|TRBV15
CATSSFRSGRNTDTQYF
>NA|TRBV28
CASSLYDSHEQFF
>TRBD2|TRBV29-1
CSVEYGREGPYEQYF
>NA|TRBV19
CASSTTFFVDTEAFF
>NA|TRBV21-1
CATPSNYGYTF
>NA|TRBV4-1
CASSQVPGTPETQYF
>NA|TRBV29-1
CSVPDQGVSGELFF
>NA|TRBV11-2
CASSLTTDNYGYTF
>NA|TRBV24-1
CATSDLGYEQYF
>NA|TRBV25-1
CASSRGFYEQYF
>NA|TRBV5-4
CASSPRDQLTYGYTF
>NA|TRBV11-3
CASDPAQGQGGYTF
>TRBD1|TRBV7-9
CASSRQGARAYEQYF
>TRBD1|TRBV7-9
CASSQRDRGDEQYF
>TRBD2|TRBV3-1/TRBV3-2
CASSQDPASGTHNEQFF
>TRBD2|TRBV24-1
CATSDAGGLTGELFF
>NA|TRBV10-2
CASSENPPQNSPLHF
>TRBD1|TRBV7-2
CASSPGTGIYEQYF
>NA|TRBV6-5
CASRPPNYGYTF
>TRBD1|TRBV3-1/TRBV3-2
CASSSQGVSTDTQYF
>TRBD2|TRBV13
CASSSGLAGGPDTQYF
>NA|TRBV11-3
CASSLGSGNYEQYF
>NA|TRBV12-3/TRBV12-4
CASTLGLPSQYF
>TRBD2|TRBV10-1
CASSAGVSYEQYF
>NA|TRBV5-1
CASRRDSNQPQHF
>NA|TRBV29-1
CSGVQWNTEAFF
>TRBD1|TRBV3-1/TRBV3-2
CASGLGTGDYEQYF
>NA|TRBV24-1
CATSDHISTDTQYF
>TRBD2|TRBV19
CASSNSGFSYEQYF
>NA|TRBV28
CASGELTGELFF
>NA|TRBV5-6
CASSLGVGGPKNIQYF
>TRBD1|TRBV5-4
CASSGAQGSGTEAFF
>NA|TRBV6-5
CASSYSPSFSPLHF